Listed below are T cell receptor beta chains from one sample, sequenced in a study of T-cell reconstitution after alpha-beta-depleted transplantation in children. TCRdb re-called the PCR reads with MiXCR, one entry per CDR3 protein. The table lists 670,000 or so distinct CDR3 sequences, under 15% of them singletons, with 0.79% in the top ten. The sample in question was PBMCs, obtained before TCRalphabeta/CD19-depleted stem cell transplant. These TCRs come from a girl aged 2-10 years with congenital amegakaryocytic thrombocytopenia, due to receive a stem cell transplant. Each CDR3 is given with its conserved first and last residue. A D gene is named only where the DNA matches it firmly. Some rows mark clone size as missing; the rest say once, few, many or name a class of expanded clone.

TRBD2	-	TRBV4-1	TRBJ2-7	TGCGCCAGCAGCGTACTAGCGGGGAGCTCCTACGAGCAGTACTTC	CASSVLAGSSYEQYF
-	few	TRBV7-9	TRBJ2-5	TGTGCCAGCAGCTCTAAGCGTTTACAAGAGACCCAGTACTTC	CASSSKRLQETQYF
-	many	TRBV12-3/TRBV12-4	TRBJ1-2	TGTGCCAGCAGTTTACAGGGGCCGATGGGTTATGGCTACACCTTC	CASSLQGPMGYGYTF
TRBD1	many	TRBV20-1	TRBJ2-4	TGCAGTGCTAGAGATAGTCAGGGTTCGGACTTGGGACAGGTGCTAGCCAAAAACATTCAGTACTTC	CSARDSQGSDLGQVLAKNIQYF
TRBD2	many	TRBV29-1	TRBJ2-1	TGCAGCGTAGGACTAGCGGCAGCGAATGAGCAGTTCTTC	CSVGLAAANEQFF
-	many	TRBV5-1	TRBJ2-1	TGCGCCAGCAGCTTGGGGGCCAGACACAATGAGCAGTTCTTC	CASSLGARHNEQFF
-	-	TRBV3-1	TRBJ1-2	TGTGCCAGCAGCCAGCTGGGTAACTATGGCTACACCTTC	CASSQLGNYGYTF
-	many	TRBV5-1	TRBJ1-4	TGCGCCAGCAGCTTGCAAGACCCAACTAATGAAAAACTGTTTTTT	CASSLQDPTNEKLFF
TRBD1	once	TRBV12-3/TRBV12-4	TRBJ1-1	TGTGCCAGCAGGAAACCGAAGGGGGCGCGAGAAGCTTTCTTT	CASRKPKGAREAFF
-	-	TRBV5-1	TRBJ2-1	TGCGCCAGCAGCTTGCTACGCGGGCTAGACAATGAGCAGTTCTTC	CASSLLRGLDNEQFF
TRBD2	few	TRBV10-3	TRBJ2-7	TGTGCCATCAGTGGTGGGTTAAGCGGGGTAGGGAACGAGCAGTACTTC	CAISGGLSGVGNEQYF
-	many	TRBV7-9	TRBJ1-1	TGTGCCAGCAGCTTAACAGCAGGGAACACTGAAGCTTTCTTT	CASSLTAGNTEAFF
-	many	TRBV12-3/TRBV12-4	TRBJ1-1	TGTGCCAGCAGTTCGGGACTCAAGAACACTGAAGCTTTCTTT	CASSSGLKNTEAFF
-	many	TRBV5-1	TRBJ2-1	TGCGCCAGCAGCTTGGGCGGAGTTGAGCAGTTCTTC	CASSLGGVEQFF
-	many	TRBV5-1	TRBJ2-1	TGCGCCAGCAGCTCATACCGGGGCCGCAAGCCCATAACCTCCTACAATGAGCAGTTCTTC	CASSSYRGRKPITSYNEQFF
-	many	TRBV10-3	TRBJ2-5	TGTGCCATCAGTGAGTCCCATCCCCGTCGGGGAGAGACCCAGTACTTC	CAISESHPRRGETQYF
TRBD1	-	TRBV12-3/TRBV12-4	TRBJ1-5	TGTGCCAGCAGTTTAAACGGCGGGCGGACAGGCCTGGAACAGCCCCAGCATTTT	CASSLNGGRTGLEQPQHF
TRBD1	-	TRBV29-1	TRBJ1-1	TGCAGCGTACAGGGGGTGCCTGGGGGGGGCACTGAAGCTTTCTTT	CSVQGVPGGGTEAFF
-	-	TRBV5-1	TRBJ2-3	TGCGCCAGCAGCTTGGCCGCCGTTGGAGGGGGAAGCACAGATACGCAGTATTTT	CASSLAAVGGGSTDTQYF
-	many	TRBV29-1	TRBJ2-5	TGCAGCGTTGTACCCAGGGTGGAACAAGAGACCCAGTACTTC	CSVVPRVEQETQYF
-	-	TRBV7-6	TRBJ2-6	TGTGCCATAGGGTCCTCTGGGGCCAACGTCCTGACTTTC	CAIGSSGANVLTF
-	many	TRBV5-1	TRBJ1-2	TGCGCCAGCAGCTCGCTTACTGAAGGGGGCTACACCTTC	CASSSLTEGGYTF
-	many	TRBV20-1	TRBJ1-2	TGCAGTGCTAGGGGACATACTTTACTTAACTATGGCTACACCTTC	CSARGHTLLNYGYTF
TRBD1	many	TRBV20-1	TRBJ1-1	TGCAGTGCTAGAGACCCCTCGTCGGCAGGGGGCCCCATGAACACTGAAGCTTTCTTT	CSARDPSSAGGPMNTEAFF
-	many	TRBV10-1	TRBJ2-7	TGCGCCAGCAAACCACCGAGGTGGGGAATGATCTCCTACGAGCAGTACTTC	CASKPPRWGMISYEQYF
-	-	TRBV11-3	TRBJ2-6	TGTGCCAGCAGCTTAGGTCGCAGACCCTCTGGGGCCAACGTCCTGACTTTC	CASSLGRRPSGANVLTF
-	many	TRBV5-1	TRBJ2-3	TGCGCCAGCAGCCAACAGTTCACAGATACGCAGTATTTT	CASSQQFTDTQYF
TRBD2	few	TRBV24-1	TRBJ2-7	TGTGCCACTCGGCCCCTCAAGCGGGAGGCCCCCTACGAGCAGTACTTC	CATRPLKREAPYEQYF
-	many	TRBV4-1	TRBJ2-7	TGCGCCAGCAGCCAAGACCGGGTGGGAGACGAGCAGTACTTC	CASSQDRVGDEQYF
-	many	TRBV28	TRBJ2-3	TGTGCCAGCAGTTCCCGCCCGCCAGGGAAGGCAGATACGCAGTATTTT	CASSSRPPGKADTQYF
TRBD1	-	TRBV19	TRBJ2-5	TGTGCCAGTAGTTTTGACAGGGCGACAAAAGAGACCCAGTACTTC	CASSFDRATKETQYF
TRBD1	many	TRBV20-1	TRBJ2-5	TGCAGTGCTAGTCCACAGGGGGCACAAGAGACCCAGTACTTC	CSASPQGAQETQYF
TRBD2	few	TRBV5-1	TRBJ2-7	TGCGCCAGCAGCCAGGGACTAGCGGGAGGGCCCTACGAGCAGTACTTC	CASSQGLAGGPYEQYF
-	-	TRBV20-1	TRBJ2-1	TGCTGTGCCACAGCCAGGGGGGGAGGGCCCTACAATGAGCAGTTCTTC	CCATARGGGPYNEQFF